This T cell receptor beta chain was sequenced in a study of cytomegalovirus exposure and HLA in healthy donors. This clone was counted a few times. The study ran its PCR with 60 Vbeta and 13 Jbeta primers. Profiling relied on immunoSEQ multiplex PCR, and the TCRdb table lists in-frame clones only, not all of them. The data show some 150,000 clones, with roughly 60% seen just once and less than 2.5% held by the top ten. Nominally healthy donors were sampled, though unrecorded immune exposures were likely. CDR1 is LNHDA, CDR2 SQIVND, per germline (reference sequence). The CDR3 is made up of 13 amino acids. Trimming cost V 3 bases and J 6 bases, with 11 bases left between them.

Material for sequencing was PBMCs. This clonotype was obtained from a woman aged 40 to 49 in good health and CMV-seronegative. This chain links TRBV19 with TRBJ1-1; maybe TRBD1 (5 bases). CDR3 nucleotide sequence: TGTGCCAGTAGTATCGGCAGGGAGGCTGAAGCTTTCTTT. This encodes CASSIGREAEAFF.